This T cell receptor beta chain was sequenced in a study of PD-L1 blockade in urothelial cancer. As for the study in general: Men with urothelial cancer arising in the bladder made up about 85% of the roughly 29 patients. The analyses of blood took place 3 weeks (second dose) and 6 weeks after treatment start.

The germline gives CDR1 MNHEY, CDR2 SVGAGI. Trimming took 6 bases from V and 5 from J; bases not matched to a gene: 2. The CDR3 loop spans 12 amino acids. The time point was: pretreatment peripheral blood. TCR analog templates of synthetic origin were spiked into each PCR. The method was immunoSEQ multiplex PCR; TCRdb's version includes in-frame clones alone and lacks a portion of them. The repertoire holds more than 45,000 clones, with about three quarters as singletons. The gene calls are TRBV6-5 and TRBJ1-2, with TRBD1 identical over 8 bases. The receptor was isolated from a man aged 65 to 79 with urothelial cancer. The source was PBMCs, collected around atezolizumab (anti-PD-L1) treatment. The CDR3 nucleotides read TGTGCCAGCAGAGGGACAGGTTATGGCTACACCTTC. Translation: CASRGTGYGYTF.